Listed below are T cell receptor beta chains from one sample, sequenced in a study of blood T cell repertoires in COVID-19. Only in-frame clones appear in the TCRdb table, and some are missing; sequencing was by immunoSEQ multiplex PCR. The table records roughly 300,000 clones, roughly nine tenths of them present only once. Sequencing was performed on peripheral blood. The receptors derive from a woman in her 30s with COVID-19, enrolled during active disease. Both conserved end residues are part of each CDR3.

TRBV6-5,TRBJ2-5,CASSPTGFQETQYF
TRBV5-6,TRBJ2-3,CASSARTGTQYF
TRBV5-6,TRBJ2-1,CASSLGGRPYNEQFF
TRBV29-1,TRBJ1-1,CSATGGHVTEAFF
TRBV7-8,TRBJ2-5,CASSLWYRQGQETQYF
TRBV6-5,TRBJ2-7,CASRPGQSPTYEQYF
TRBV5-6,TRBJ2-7,CASSFGTSGKKPQGYEQYF
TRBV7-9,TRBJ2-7,CASSQSLDEQYF
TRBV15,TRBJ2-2,CATSRDRGTTGELFF
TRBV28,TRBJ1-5,CATQHRRYSNQPQHF
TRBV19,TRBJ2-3,CASSIRGGRLSTDTQYF
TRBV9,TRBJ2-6,CASSVHSGANVLTF
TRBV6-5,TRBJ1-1,CASGQVEAFF
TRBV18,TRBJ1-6,CASSPGSSYNSPLHF
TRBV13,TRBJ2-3,CASSLLGGAEQYF
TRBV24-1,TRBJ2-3,CATSAGNPPDTQYF
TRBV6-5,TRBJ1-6,CASSYYGTANSPLHF
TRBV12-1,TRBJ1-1,CASSLPDSYMNTEAFF
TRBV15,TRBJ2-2,CATSGWGDQTGELFF
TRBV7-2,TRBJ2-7,CASSLVPQNEQYF
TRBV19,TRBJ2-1,CASSGSGGPYNEQFF
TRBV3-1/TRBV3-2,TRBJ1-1,CASSLRGTEAFF
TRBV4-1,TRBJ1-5,CASSPTTGNAPQHF
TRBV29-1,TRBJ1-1,CSVSGVLGTEAFF
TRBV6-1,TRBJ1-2,CASSDGTGGYGYTF
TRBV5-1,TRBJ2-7,CASSLLISTYEQYF
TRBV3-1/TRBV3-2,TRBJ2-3,CASSRTGLGDTQYF
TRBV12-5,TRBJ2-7,CASGLPQGKQYF
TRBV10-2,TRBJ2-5,CASSQTIDLRGQAQYF
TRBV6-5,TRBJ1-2,CGGGGANYGYTF
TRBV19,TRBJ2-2,CASSVTRSGELFF